This paragraph covers one T cell receptor (beta chain) sequence. The record originates from a study of CD8 T cells in Susac syndrome. Random-hexamer reverse transcription was applied to roughly 0.5 to 1 ug RNA. TCRdb re-called the immunoSEQ multiplex PCR reads with MiXCR, one entry per CDR3 protein. The table shows some 110,000 distinct CDR3 sequences, with just under 95% occurring only once. The sample consisted of CD8+ T cells from PBMCs. The origin of this receptor is a human donor with Susac syndrome.

For the CDR3, the DNA is TGCGCCAGCAGCCCATACAGGGGGGACTATGGCTACACCTTC. It is translated as CASSPYRGDYGYTF. The chain couples TRBV4-3 to TRBJ1-2, with 8 bases matching TRBD1. V lost 4 bases to trimming and J lost 3 bases; unmatched junction nucleotides: 4. CDR1 and CDR2 from the germline V gene are LGHNA and YSLEER. This CDR3 comprises 14 residues.